This TCR beta chain emerged from a study of blood T cell repertoires in COVID-19. Study overall: Acute and convalescent COVID-19 specimens originated in the United States, Italy and Spain. PBMCs, B-cell-depleted T cells, or T cells were the source of the cDNA or gDNA that made up the material.

V was pared by 2 bases and J by 7 bases, with 12 bases between. This CDR3 contains 13 residues. Per the germline V gene, CDR1 is GTSNPN and CDR2 is SVGIG (reference sequence). Original processing methods: For nucleated cells, counts were estimated from reference gene primer amplification. The assay was immunoSEQ multiplex PCR, and TCRdb's table has in-frame clones only and misses some. V and J calls and clone size come straight from that table; D and trimming were deduced from the DNA. The data hold around 19,000 clones, with approximately 86% observed a single time. The receptor's source is a human donor in a cohort sampled during active COVID-19. This sequence joins TRBV30 and TRBJ2-1; D is unclear. Sequenced material: peripheral blood. The CDR3 sequence: CAWSQVGGNEQFF. The CDR3 region has the DNA TGTGCCTGGAGTCAGGTAGGTGGGAATGAGCAGTTCTTC.